The present T cell receptor (beta chain) was sequenced within a study of blood T cell repertoires in COVID-19. Study as a whole: Sites across the United States, Italy and Spain contributed samples from acute and convalescent COVID-19.

In the original analysis: For nucleated cells, counts were estimated from reference gene primer amplification. Assay: immunoSEQ multiplex PCR; the TCRdb copy retains only in-frame clones and omits some. Clone size and the V and J calls come from that table; the DNA yielded D and trimming. The sample holds a few hundred thousand clones; about nine tenths are singletons and the top ten take over 2%. The CDR3 is 18 amino acids. This receptor was taken from a man younger than 40 who had recovered from COVID-19. Sequencing was carried out using peripheral blood. The chain is built from TRBV12-1 and TRBJ1-1; the table assigns TRBD1, which was not confirmed against the DNA. TRBV12-1 is deemed a pseudogene. CDR3 in amino acids: CASSYNRGNRGGNTEAFF. CDR3 DNA: TGTGCCAGCAGCTACAACAGGGGGAATAGGGGTGGGAACACTGAAGCTTTCTTT.